This T cell receptor beta chain was captured by sequencing in a study of blood T cells in healthy people across ages. A note on this clonotype: Its antigen is undetermined.

A J-beta primer mix and a sample-barcoded 5' primer were used in a second PCR of about 7 to 12 cycles. Each of the cDNA molecules was tagged by a template-switch adaptor with 12 random nucleotides. TCRdb ran MiXCR on the 5' RACE reads and lists one entry per CDR3 protein. The sample comprises roughly 860,000 distinct CDR3 sequences, 62% of which are singletons, and roughly 25% rests with the top ten. The study's findings and limits: A greater number of naive CD4+ cells and higher diversity distinguished long-lived donors from aged donors. There was a strong correlation between TCR beta diversity and naive T cell percentage.

The TCR was taken from a man aged 25-45 years in good health. Sequencing input: blood.

CDR3 region: CSARDLGFLETQYF. DNA of the CDR3: TGCAGTGCTAGAGATCTGGGGTTCCTAGAGACCCAGTACTTC. This chain joins TRBV20-1 and TRBJ2-5; D remains ambiguous. The ends were cut back, 0 bases at V and 4 bases at J, with 12 bases in the middle. This CDR3 is 14 amino acids long. Germline lookup yields CDR1 DFQATT and CDR2 SNEGSKA (reference sequence).